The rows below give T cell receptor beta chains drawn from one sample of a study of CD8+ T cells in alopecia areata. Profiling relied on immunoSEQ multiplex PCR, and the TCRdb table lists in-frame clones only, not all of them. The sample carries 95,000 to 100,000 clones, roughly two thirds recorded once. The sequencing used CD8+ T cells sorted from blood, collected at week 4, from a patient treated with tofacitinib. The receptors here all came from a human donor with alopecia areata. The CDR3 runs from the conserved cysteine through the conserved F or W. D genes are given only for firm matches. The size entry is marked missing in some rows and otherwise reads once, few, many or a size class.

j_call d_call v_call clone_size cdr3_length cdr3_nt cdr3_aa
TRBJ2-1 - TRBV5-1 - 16 TGCGCCAGCAGCCCCTACTCCGGGACGCTAAACAATGAGCAGTTCTTC CASSPYSGTLNNEQFF
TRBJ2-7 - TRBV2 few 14 TGTGCCAGCAGTGAGGGGACACAATCCTACGAGCAGTACTTC CASSEGTQSYEQYF
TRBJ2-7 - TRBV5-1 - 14 TGCGCCAGCAGCTTGGGGACAGTCTCCTACGAGCAGTACTTC CASSLGTVSYEQYF
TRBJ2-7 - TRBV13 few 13 TGTGCCAGCAGCTTAGCCCGGACCAACGAGCAGTACTTC CASSLARTNEQYF
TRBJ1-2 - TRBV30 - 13 TGTGCCTGGAGGGGAGAAGGGGTAGGTGGCTACACCTTC CAWRGEGVGGYTF
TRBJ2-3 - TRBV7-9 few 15 TGTGCCAGCAGCTTATATGGGGGCAATACAGATACGCAGTATTTT CASSLYGGNTDTQYF
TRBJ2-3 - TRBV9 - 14 TGTGCCAGCAGCGTGAAGGGCGGGGCAGATACGCAGTATTTT CASSVKGGADTQYF
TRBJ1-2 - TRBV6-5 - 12 TGTGCCAGCAGAAAAGGGGTGTATGGCTACACCTTC CASRKGVYGYTF
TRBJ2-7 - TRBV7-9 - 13 TGTGCCAGCAGCGCCACCCTAGAAAACGAGCAGTACTTC CASSATLENEQYF
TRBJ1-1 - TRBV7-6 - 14 TGTGCCAGCAGCCGAGTACTACCAGGGGCTGAAGCTTTCTTT CASSRVLPGAEAFF
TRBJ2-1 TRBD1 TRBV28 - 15 TGTGCCAGCAGTACGATTCGGGACAGGGGGCGAGAGCAGTTCTTC CASSTIRDRGREQFF
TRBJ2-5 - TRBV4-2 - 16 TGTGCCAGCAGCCAAGATCCCCCCGGCGGTGAGGAGACCCAGTACTTC CASSQDPPGGEETQYF
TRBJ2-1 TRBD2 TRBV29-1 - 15 TGCAGCGTTGAAGCTAGCGGGAGCTATTACAATGAGCAGTTCTTC CSVEASGSYYNEQFF
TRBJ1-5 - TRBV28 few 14 TGTGCCAGCAGTCTGGACACCAGCAATCAGCCCCAGCATTTT CASSLDTSNQPQHF
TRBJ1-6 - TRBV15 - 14 TGTGCCACCAGCAGTCCCGGGACTTTCTCACCCCTCCACTTT CATSSPGTFSPLHF
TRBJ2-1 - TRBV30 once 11 TGTGCCTGGAGCCTAGGTAGTGAGCAGTTCTTC CAWSLGSEQFF
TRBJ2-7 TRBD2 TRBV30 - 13 TGTGCCTGGAGTGTTTCTAGCGGTTACGAGCAGTACTTC CAWSVSSGYEQYF
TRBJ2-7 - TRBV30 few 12 TGTGCCTGGAGTGTGGGATCCTACGAGCAGTACTTC CAWSVGSYEQYF
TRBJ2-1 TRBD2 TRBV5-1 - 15 TGCGCCAGCAGCTTGGGGACTAGCGGGATCGATGAGCAGTTCTTC CASSLGTSGIDEQFF
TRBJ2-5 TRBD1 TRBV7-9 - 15 TGTGCCAGCAGACCGGGACAGGGTAGTTTGGAGACCCAGTACTTC CASRPGQGSLETQYF